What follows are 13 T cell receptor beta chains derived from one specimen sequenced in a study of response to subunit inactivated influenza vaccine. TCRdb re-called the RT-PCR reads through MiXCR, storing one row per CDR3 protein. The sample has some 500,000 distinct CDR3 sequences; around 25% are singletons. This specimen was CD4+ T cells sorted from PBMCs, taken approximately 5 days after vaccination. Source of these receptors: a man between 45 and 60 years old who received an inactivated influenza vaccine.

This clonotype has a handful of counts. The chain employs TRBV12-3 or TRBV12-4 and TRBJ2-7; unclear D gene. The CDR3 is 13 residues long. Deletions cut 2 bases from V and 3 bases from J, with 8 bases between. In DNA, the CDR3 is TGTGCCAGCAGTTTATTAATCGGCTACGAGCAGTACTTC. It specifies CASSLLIGYEQYF.

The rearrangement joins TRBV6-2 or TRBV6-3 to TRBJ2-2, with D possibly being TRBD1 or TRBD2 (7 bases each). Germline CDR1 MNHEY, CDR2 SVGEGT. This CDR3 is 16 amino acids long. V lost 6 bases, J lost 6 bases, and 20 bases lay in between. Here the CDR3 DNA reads TGTGCCAGCAGCCCCGTTGGGAGGGGGCGGGCCGGGGAGCTGTTTTTT. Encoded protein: CASSPVGRGRAGELFF.

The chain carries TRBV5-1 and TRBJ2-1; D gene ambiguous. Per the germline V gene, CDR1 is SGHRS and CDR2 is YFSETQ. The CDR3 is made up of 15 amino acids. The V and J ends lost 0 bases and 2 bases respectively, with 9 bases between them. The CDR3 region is CASSLDPATYNEQFF. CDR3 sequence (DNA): TGCGCCAGCAGCTTGGATCCAGCCACCTACAATGAGCAGTTCTTC.

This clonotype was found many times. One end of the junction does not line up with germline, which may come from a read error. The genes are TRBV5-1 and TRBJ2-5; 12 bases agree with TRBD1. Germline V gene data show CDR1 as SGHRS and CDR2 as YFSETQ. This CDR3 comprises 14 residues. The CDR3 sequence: CASSPGTGGETQYF. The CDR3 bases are TGTGCCAGCAGCCCAGGGACAGGGGGCGAGACCCAGTACTTC.

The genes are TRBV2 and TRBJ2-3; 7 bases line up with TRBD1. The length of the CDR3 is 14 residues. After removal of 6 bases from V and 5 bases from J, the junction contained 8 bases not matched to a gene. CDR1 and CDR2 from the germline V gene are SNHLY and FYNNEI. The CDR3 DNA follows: TGTGCCAGCAGGACGGGACAGACTGGAGATACGCAGTATTTT. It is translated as CASRTGQTGDTQYF.

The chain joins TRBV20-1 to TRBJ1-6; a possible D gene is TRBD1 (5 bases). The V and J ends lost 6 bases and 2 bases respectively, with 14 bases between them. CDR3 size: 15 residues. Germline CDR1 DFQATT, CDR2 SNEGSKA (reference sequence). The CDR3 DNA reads TGCAGTGCGAAGGGGTTTCAGCCCTATAATTCACCCCTCCACTTT. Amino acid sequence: CSAKGFQPYNSPLHF.

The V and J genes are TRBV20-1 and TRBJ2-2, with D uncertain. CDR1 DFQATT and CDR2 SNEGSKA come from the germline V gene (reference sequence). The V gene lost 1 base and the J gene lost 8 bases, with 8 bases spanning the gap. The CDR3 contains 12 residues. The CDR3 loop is CSARGTTGELFF. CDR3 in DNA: TGCAGTGCTAGAGGCACGACGGGGGAGCTGTTTTTT.

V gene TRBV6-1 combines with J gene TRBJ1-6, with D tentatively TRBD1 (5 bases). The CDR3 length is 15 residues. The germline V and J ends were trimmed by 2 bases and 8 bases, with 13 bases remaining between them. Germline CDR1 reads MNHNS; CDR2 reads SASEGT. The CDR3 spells CASSEILGGDSPLHF. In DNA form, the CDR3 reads TGTGCCAGCAGTGAAATCCTCGGGGGAGATTCACCCCTCCACTTT.

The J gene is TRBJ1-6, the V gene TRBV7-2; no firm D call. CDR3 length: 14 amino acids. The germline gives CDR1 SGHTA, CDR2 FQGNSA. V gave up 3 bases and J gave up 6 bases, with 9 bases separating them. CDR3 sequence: CASSFVLSNSPLHF. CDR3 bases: TGTGCCAGCAGCTTTGTCCTGAGTAATTCACCCCTCCACTTT.

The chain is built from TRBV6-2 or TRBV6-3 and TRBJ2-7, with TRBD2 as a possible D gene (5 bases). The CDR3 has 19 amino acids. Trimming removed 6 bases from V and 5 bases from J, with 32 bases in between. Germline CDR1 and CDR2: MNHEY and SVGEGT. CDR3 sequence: CASSYSTRISRRSTHEQYF. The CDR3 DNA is TGTGCCAGCAGCTATTCTACTAGGATATCCCGCCGGTCCACCCACGAGCAGTACTTC.

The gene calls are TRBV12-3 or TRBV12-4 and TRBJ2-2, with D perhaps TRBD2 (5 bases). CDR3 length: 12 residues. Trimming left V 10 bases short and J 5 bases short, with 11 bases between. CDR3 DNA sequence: TGTGCCACTTCGAGAGGGACCGGGGAGCTGTTTTTT. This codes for CATSRGTGELFF.

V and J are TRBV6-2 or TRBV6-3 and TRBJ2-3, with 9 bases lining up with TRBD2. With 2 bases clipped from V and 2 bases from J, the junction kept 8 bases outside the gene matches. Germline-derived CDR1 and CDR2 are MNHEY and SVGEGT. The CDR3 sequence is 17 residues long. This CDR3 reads CASSYPQRGRVTDTQYF. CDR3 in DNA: TGTGCCAGCAGTTACCCTCAACGCGGGAGGGTCACAGATACGCAGTATTTT.

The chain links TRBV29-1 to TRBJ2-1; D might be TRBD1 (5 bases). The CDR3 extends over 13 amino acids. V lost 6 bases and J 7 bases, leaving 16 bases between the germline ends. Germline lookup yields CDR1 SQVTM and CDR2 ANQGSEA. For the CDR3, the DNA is TGCAGCGTGGGGCCCCAGCTCGGTAATGAGCAGTTCTTC. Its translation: CSVGPQLGNEQFF.